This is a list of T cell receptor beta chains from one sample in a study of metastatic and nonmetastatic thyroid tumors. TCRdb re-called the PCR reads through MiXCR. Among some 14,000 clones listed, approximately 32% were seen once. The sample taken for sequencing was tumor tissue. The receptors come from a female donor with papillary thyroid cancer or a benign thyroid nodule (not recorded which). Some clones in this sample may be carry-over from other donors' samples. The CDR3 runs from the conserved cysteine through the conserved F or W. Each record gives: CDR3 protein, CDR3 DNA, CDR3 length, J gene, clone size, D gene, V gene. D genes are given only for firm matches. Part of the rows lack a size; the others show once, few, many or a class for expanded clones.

CDR3: CASSAGVYEKLFF
DNA: TGTGCCAGCTCCGCAGGGGTATATGAAAAACTGTTTTTT
length: 13
J: TRBJ1-4
size: -
D: -
V: TRBV18

CDR3: CASSLAGTGTQNTEAFF
DNA: TGTGCCAGCAGTTTAGCAGGGACAGGGACACAGAACACTGAAGCTTTCTTT
length: 17
J: TRBJ1-1
size: medium-sized
D: TRBD1
V: TRBV28

CDR3: CASSLFASFRGYYGYTF
DNA: TGTGCCAGCAGTTTATTCGCCTCTTTCAGAGGGTACTATGGCTACACCTTC
length: 17
J: TRBJ1-2
size: -
D: -
V: TRBV27

CDR3: CSASRGQDTQYF
DNA: TGCAGTGCAAGCAGGGGGCAAGATACCCAGTACTTC
length: 12
J: TRBJ2-5
size: -
D: TRBD1
V: TRBV20-1

CDR3: CAWSVPGTVTHSPLHF
DNA: TGTGCCTGGAGTGTCCCAGGGACCGTGACTCATTCACCCCTCCACTTT
length: 16
J: TRBJ1-6
size: many
D: -
V: TRBV30

CDR3: CVSSVPSVSLWDYNEQFF
DNA: TGTGTCAGCAGTGTACCTAGCGTGAGTCTTTGGGACTACAATGAGCAGTTCTTC
length: 18
J: TRBJ2-1
size: -
D: -
V: TRBV12-3/TRBV12-4

CDR3: CASSHLVGEETQYF
DNA: TGTGCCAGCAGCCACCTCGTTGGGGAAGAGACCCAGTACTTC
length: 14
J: TRBJ2-5
size: many
D: -
V: TRBV7-9

CDR3: CASSFLRTGRVDPYEQYF
DNA: TGTGCCAGCAGCTTTCTCCGGACCGGGAGGGTGGATCCTTACGAGCAGTACTTC
length: 18
J: TRBJ2-7
size: many
D: TRBD2
V: TRBV7-9

CDR3: CASSQGRGVNTGELFF
DNA: TGCGCCAGCAGCCAAGGGAGGGGCGTTAACACCGGGGAGCTGTTTTTT
length: 16
J: TRBJ2-2
size: few
D: -
V: TRBV4-1

CDR3: CASSFGVGEQYF
DNA: TGTGCCAGCAGTTTCGGCGTGGGCGAGCAGTACTTC
length: 12
J: TRBJ2-7
size: -
D: -
V: TRBV28

CDR3: CASSLADRGPSGTGSYEQYF
DNA: TGCGCCAGCAGCTTGGCTGACAGGGGGCCTAGCGGGACGGGTTCCTACGAGCAGTACTTC
length: 20
J: TRBJ2-7
size: -
D: -
V: TRBV5-1

CDR3: CASSTTGSAQHF
DNA: TGTGCCAGCAGCACTACAGGGTCAGCCCAGCATTTT
length: 12
J: TRBJ1-5
size: many
D: -
V: TRBV7-9

CDR3: CASSPGTLNSPLHF
DNA: TGTGCCAGCAGCCCCGGGACGTTAAATTCACCCCTCCACTTT
length: 14
J: TRBJ1-6
size: -
D: -
V: TRBV25-1

CDR3: CSARDIREAAYEQYF
DNA: TGCAGTGCTAGAGATATACGGGAGGCCGCCTACGAGCAGTACTTC
length: 15
J: TRBJ2-7
size: medium-sized
D: TRBD2
V: TRBV20-1

CDR3: CASSQDRGTQYF
DNA: TGTGCCAGCAGCCAAGATCGAGGTACGCAGTATTTT
length: 12
J: TRBJ2-3
size: many
D: -
V: TRBV3-1

CDR3: CASSSRAEGSTGELFF
DNA: TGTGCCAGCAGCTCACGCGCGGAGGGATCCACCGGGGAGCTGTTTTTT
length: 16
J: TRBJ2-2
size: -
D: -
V: TRBV5-6

CDR3: CASSLAPPYNEQFF
DNA: TGTGCCAGCAGCCTAGCTCCGCCTTACAATGAGCAGTTCTTC
length: 14
J: TRBJ2-1
size: many
D: -
V: TRBV7-3

CDR3: CASSSRPISGGYTF
DNA: TGTGCCAGCAGTTCGAGACCTATTAGTGGTGGCTACACCTTC
length: 14
J: TRBJ1-2
size: medium-sized
D: -
V: TRBV6-1

CDR3: CASSSRDRDSRYEQYF
DNA: TGCGCCAGCAGCTCCCGGGACAGGGATTCTCGCTACGAGCAGTACTTC
length: 16
J: TRBJ2-7
size: -
D: TRBD1
V: TRBV5-1

CDR3: CASRVDRNQPQHF
DNA: TGCGCCAGCCGGGTGGACCGCAATCAGCCCCAGCATTTT
length: 13
J: TRBJ1-5
size: -
D: -
V: TRBV5-1

CDR3: CASSYGYVDGTEAFF
DNA: TGTGCCAGCAGTTACGGGTACGTGGACGGGACTGAAGCTTTCTTT
length: 15
J: TRBJ1-1
size: -
D: -
V: TRBV6-2/TRBV6-3

CDR3: CASSPDKSSSPPLHF
DNA: TGTGCCAGCTCACCCGATAAGTCATCCTCGCCACCCCTCCACTTT
length: 15
J: TRBJ1-6
size: -
D: -
V: TRBV18

CDR3: CASSQQGTGLPYEQYF
DNA: TGCGCCAGCAGCCAGCAGGGGACAGGGTTACCCTACGAGCAGTACTTC
length: 16
J: TRBJ2-7
size: -
D: TRBD1
V: TRBV4-1

CDR3: CASSHTGLAAYEQYF
DNA: TGTGCCAGCAGCCATACCGGACTAGCGGCTTACGAGCAGTACTTC
length: 15
J: TRBJ2-7
size: many
D: TRBD2
V: TRBV14

CDR3: CSAPGPSGEQYF
DNA: TGCAGTGCTCCGGGACCTTCTGGGGAGCAGTACTTC
length: 12
J: TRBJ2-7
size: few
D: -
V: TRBV20-1

CDR3: CASSIDRRASSYEQYF
DNA: TGTGCCAGTAGTATAGATCGTAGGGCGAGCTCCTACGAGCAGTACTTC
length: 16
J: TRBJ2-7
size: many
D: -
V: TRBV19

CDR3: CASNLDRGYEQYF
DNA: TGTGCCAGCAACCTGGACAGGGGGTACGAGCAGTACTTC
length: 13
J: TRBJ2-7
size: few
D: TRBD1
V: TRBV6-1

CDR3: CASIAGTGGRANEKLFF
DNA: TGTGCCAGTATAGCCGGGACAGGGGGCCGGGCTAATGAAAAACTGTTTTTT
length: 17
J: TRBJ1-4
size: once
D: TRBD1
V: TRBV19

CDR3: CASRTMTGLTEAFF
DNA: TGTGCCAGCAGAACTATGACAGGGCTCACTGAAGCTTTCTTT
length: 14
J: TRBJ1-1
size: -
D: TRBD1
V: TRBV6-1

CDR3: CASSPPPQPQHF
DNA: TGTGCCAGCAGTCCACCCCCCCAGCCCCAGCATTTT
length: 12
J: TRBJ1-5
size: -
D: -
V: TRBV28

CDR3: CASSPDTRQGNRDEQYF
DNA: TGTGCCAGCAGCCCAGACACAAGACAGGGCAACCGGGACGAGCAGTACTTC
length: 17
J: TRBJ2-7
size: -
D: TRBD1
V: TRBV9

CDR3: CASSLAARPNTEAFF
DNA: TGCGCCAGCAGCTTAGCAGCCAGACCGAACACTGAAGCTTTCTTT
length: 15
J: TRBJ1-1
size: -
D: -
V: TRBV5-1

CDR3: CASSYSLQGMETQYF
DNA: TGTGCCAGCAGTTACTCTCTGCAGGGGATGGAGACCCAGTACTTC
length: 15
J: TRBJ2-5
size: -
D: -
V: TRBV6-2/TRBV6-3

CDR3: CASSSKKALGTEAFF
DNA: TGTGCCAGCAGTTCAAAGAAGGCCTTAGGCACTGAAGCTTTCTTT
length: 15
J: TRBJ1-1
size: many
D: -
V: TRBV28

CDR3: CASSLSHRTEQYF
DNA: TGTGCCAGCAGTTTATCTCACCGGACCGAGCAGTACTTC
length: 13
J: TRBJ2-7
size: large
D: -
V: TRBV27

CDR3: CASSDSTETGELFF
DNA: TGTGCCAGCAGTGACTCGACTGAAACCGGGGAGCTGTTTTTT
length: 14
J: TRBJ2-2
size: few
D: -
V: TRBV6-4

CDR3: CVSSPLAAAGELFF
DNA: TGTGTCAGCAGTCCCCTAGCTGCGGCCGGGGAGCTTTTTTTT
length: 14
J: TRBJ2-2
size: few
D: -
V: TRBV12-3/TRBV12-4

CDR3: CASSLQESYEQYF
DNA: TGTGCCAGCAGCTTACAAGAATCCTACGAGCAGTACTTC
length: 13
J: TRBJ2-7
size: few
D: -
V: TRBV13

CDR3: CASQTGSLGYTF
DNA: TGTGCCAGCCAGACAGGGAGTTTGGGCTACACCTTC
length: 12
J: TRBJ1-2
size: few
D: TRBD1
V: TRBV28

CDR3: CAITLGALYEQRF
DNA: TGTGCCATCACCCTAGGGGCATTGTACGAGCAGCGCTTC
length: 13
J: TRBJ2-7
size: -
D: -
V: TRBV28

CDR3: CASSPPGMTVTYEKYF
DNA: TGTGCCAGCAGTCCTCCTGGGATGACAGTAACCTACGAGAAGTACTTC
length: 16
J: TRBJ2-7
size: few
D: -
V: TRBV28

CDR3: CAGGRGYNSPLHF
DNA: TGTGCCGGGGGAAGGGGATATAATTCACCCCTCCACTTT
length: 13
J: TRBJ1-6
size: -
D: -
V: TRBV6-1

CDR3: CASSEGAENTEAFF
DNA: TGTGCCAGCAGTGAAGGGGCGGAAAACACTGAAGCTTTCTTT
length: 14
J: TRBJ1-1
size: -
D: -
V: TRBV25-1

CDR3: CASSIDRGPNSPLHF
DNA: TGTGCCAGTAGTATTGACAGGGGTCCGAATTCACCCCTCCACTTT
length: 15
J: TRBJ1-6
size: -
D: TRBD1
V: TRBV19

CDR3: CASSQARGRLHTEAFF
DNA: TGCGCCAGCAGCCAAGCGCGGGGGAGGTTGCACACTGAAGCTTTCTTT
length: 16
J: TRBJ1-1
size: -
D: -
V: TRBV4-1

CDR3: CAWSDPYEQYF
DNA: TGTGCCTGGAGTGACCCCTACGAGCAGTACTTC
length: 11
J: TRBJ2-7
size: -
D: -
V: TRBV30

CDR3: CSARRAGHSYEQYF
DNA: TGCAGTGCTAGAAGAGCGGGCCACTCCTACGAGCAGTACTTC
length: 14
J: TRBJ2-7
size: medium-sized
D: -
V: TRBV20-1

CDR3: CASSLDMDGELFF
DNA: TGTGCCAGCAGCTTAGATATGGACGGGGAGCTGTTTTTT
length: 13
J: TRBJ2-2
size: -
D: -
V: TRBV11-3

CDR3: CASSQDGLKAFF
DNA: TGTGCCAGCAGCCAAGATGGGCTAAAAGCTTTCTTT
length: 12
J: TRBJ1-1
size: many
D: -
V: TRBV3-1

CDR3: CASSQEDRVYGYTF
DNA: TGCGCCAGCAGCCAAGAAGACAGGGTCTATGGCTACACCTTC
length: 14
J: TRBJ1-2
size: many
D: TRBD1
V: TRBV4-1

CDR3: CSVQDGNTEAFF
DNA: TGCAGCGTTCAGGATGGGAACACTGAAGCTTTCTTT
length: 12
J: TRBJ1-1
size: -
D: -
V: TRBV29-1

CDR3: CATSRARTGGAYGYTF
DNA: TGTGCCACCAGCAGAGCCAGAACAGGGGGGGCCTATGGCTACACCTTC
length: 16
J: TRBJ1-2
size: many
D: TRBD1
V: TRBV15

CDR3: CSARGTGSLWEQYF
DNA: TGCAGTGCTAGGGGGACAGGATCTTTATGGGAGCAGTACTTC
length: 14
J: TRBJ2-7
size: few
D: TRBD1
V: TRBV20-1

CDR3: CAWSERENSPLHF
DNA: TGTGCCTGGAGCGAGAGAGAAAATTCACCCCTCCACTTT
length: 13
J: TRBJ1-6
size: -
D: -
V: TRBV30